This is a list of T cell receptor beta chains from one sample in a study of OX40 agonist ivuxolimab in advanced cancers. Assay used: immunoSEQ multiplex PCR; TCRdb lists only in-frame clones, some missing. The sample contains some 70,000 clones, about 83% of which appear only once. Sequencing was performed on CD4+ or CD8+ T cells sorted from blood, taken in a trial of the OX40 agonist ivuxolimab. These receptors were obtained from an adult with an advanced solid tumor such as melanoma, head and neck, liver or kidney cancer. The CDR3 runs from the conserved cysteine through the conserved F or W. The order of the fields is V gene, D gene, clone size, J gene, CDR3 DNA, CDR3 protein. A D gene is named only where the DNA matches it firmly. Only part of the rows carry a size: once, few, many, or a class if the clone is expanded.

V gene: TRBV7-6
D gene: TRBD2
clone size: .
J gene: TRBJ2-7
CDR3 DNA: TGTGCCAGCAGCCCGCTAGCGGGGGAACTTAGCTCCTACGAGCAGTACTTC
CDR3 protein: CASSPLAGELSSYEQYF

V gene: TRBV6-1
D gene: .
clone size: .
J gene: TRBJ2-1
CDR3 DNA: TGTGCCAGCAGTGGCGGGACACATTACAATGAGCAGTTCTTC
CDR3 protein: CASSGGTHYNEQFF

V gene: TRBV5-1
D gene: .
clone size: few
J gene: TRBJ2-7
CDR3 DNA: TGCGCCAGCAGCACTTATAGCTCCTACGAGCAGTACTTC
CDR3 protein: CASSTYSSYEQYF

V gene: TRBV7-8
D gene: TRBD1
clone size: .
J gene: TRBJ1-1
CDR3 DNA: TGTGCCAGCAGGGCAGGGGACAGGGGGCGGGGGACTGAAGCTTTCTTT
CDR3 protein: CASRAGDRGRGTEAFF

V gene: TRBV7-2
D gene: TRBD1
clone size: once
J gene: TRBJ2-7
CDR3 DNA: TGTGCCAGCAGCCGGGACAGGGTGTCATACGAGCAGTACTTC
CDR3 protein: CASSRDRVSYEQYF

V gene: TRBV5-1
D gene: TRBD2
clone size: .
J gene: TRBJ2-5
CDR3 DNA: TGCGCCAGCAGCTTGACCGGGGGGGCCAGAGAGACCCAGTACTTC
CDR3 protein: CASSLTGGARETQYF

V gene: TRBV7-6
D gene: .
clone size: .
J gene: TRBJ1-3
CDR3 DNA: TGTGCCAGCAGCTTAGAATCCTCACCTGGAAACACCATATATTTT
CDR3 protein: CASSLESSPGNTIYF

V gene: TRBV19
D gene: .
clone size: .
J gene: TRBJ1-4
CDR3 DNA: TGTGCCAGTAGTATCCAGCTTAATGAAAAACTGTTTTTT
CDR3 protein: CASSIQLNEKLFF

V gene: TRBV6-1
D gene: .
clone size: .
J gene: TRBJ2-7
CDR3 DNA: TGTGCCAGCAGTTTGACACCATACTCCTACGAGCAGTACTTC
CDR3 protein: CASSLTPYSYEQYF

V gene: TRBV15
D gene: TRBD1
clone size: few
J gene: TRBJ1-1
CDR3 DNA: TGTGCCACCAGCAGACCAACCCGACAGGGTGAAGCTTTCTTT
CDR3 protein: CATSRPTRQGEAFF

V gene: TRBV6-1
D gene: TRBD2
clone size: .
J gene: TRBJ2-7
CDR3 DNA: TGTGCCAGCAGTGAAGGGGGGGGACGGCAGTACTTC
CDR3 protein: CASSEGGGRQYF

V gene: TRBV5-6
D gene: .
clone size: .
J gene: TRBJ2-7
CDR3 DNA: TGTGCCAGCAGCCCCTTTCGGTCAGGGACGTACGAGCAGTACTTC
CDR3 protein: CASSPFRSGTYEQYF

V gene: TRBV27
D gene: .
clone size: .
J gene: TRBJ2-3
CDR3 DNA: TGTGCCAGCCGGGACTTTAGCACAGATACGCAGTATTTT
CDR3 protein: CASRDFSTDTQYF